The 13 T cell receptor beta chains listed next were all sequenced from one sample in a study of cytomegalovirus exposure and HLA in healthy donors. Clones were sequenced by immunoSEQ multiplex PCR, and TCRdb holds only the in-frame ones, with some missing. The sample carries about 160,000 clones, about 96% recorded once. The sample taken for sequencing was PBMCs. These receptors originate from a woman under 30 in good health and CMV-seronegative.

The V gene is TRBV19, the J gene TRBJ2-1, with D tentatively TRBD2 (6 bases). Germline V gene sequence: CDR1 LNHDA, CDR2 SQIVND (reference sequence). Trimming shortened V by 6 bases and J by 4 bases, and 13 bases separated the two germline ends. The length of the CDR3 is 14 residues. The chain's CDR3 is CASRGGVKYNEQFF. The CDR3 nucleotides read TGTGCCAGTAGGGGCGGGGTGAAATACAATGAGCAGTTCTTC.

The chain combines TRBV4-2 with TRBJ1-5; weak D call: TRBD1 (5 bases). The CDR3 runs 15 residues. Germline V lookup: CDR1 LGHNA, CDR2 YNFKEQ. The ends were cut back, 0 bases at V and 4 bases at J, with 10 bases in the middle. The CDR3 is CASSQDRGMNQPQHF. CDR3 nucleotide sequence: TGTGCCAGCAGCCAAGATCGGGGGATGAATCAGCCCCAGCATTTT.

This rearrangement joins TRBV5-4 to TRBJ2-7, with D perhaps matching TRBD2 (7 bases). V dropped 1 base and J dropped 4 bases, with 15 bases sitting between them. The CDR3 totals 15 residues. Germline V CDR1 and CDR2: SGHNT, YYREEE (reference sequence). The CDR3 DNA reads TGTGCCAGCAGCTTGAGAGGGGCGGGGGCATACGAGCAGTACTTC. Translation gives CASSLRGAGAYEQYF.

The CDR3 nucleotides are TGTGCCAGCAGCTTGTCCGGGGGTAGCACAGATACGCAGTATTTT. Protein: CASSLSGGSTDTQYF. The chain joins TRBV11-2 to TRBJ2-3; D is possibly TRBD2 (6 bases). The CDR3 consists of 15 residues. CDR1 SGHAT and CDR2 FQNNGV come from the germline V gene. The V and J ends lost 3 bases and 0 bases respectively, with 10 bases between them. Supplemented by reference TRBV11-2 and TRBJ2-3, the full variable domain reads EAGVAQSPRYKIIEKRQSVAFWCNPISGHATLYWYQQILGQGPKLLIQFQNNGVVDDSQLPKDRFSAERLKGVDSTLKIQPAKLEDSAVYLCASSLSGGSTDTQYFGPGTRLTVL.

J is TRBJ1-1 and V is TRBV5-1; weak D call: TRBD1 (6 bases). V was clipped by 4 bases and J by 0 bases, with 10 bases between them. CDR1 is SGHRS, CDR2 YFSETQ, per germline. This CDR3 has 14 amino acids. This CDR3 reads CASSTDSMNTEAFF. The CDR3 coding sequence is TGCGCCAGCAGCACGGACAGTATGAACACTGAAGCTTTCTTT.

This clone was picked up a small number of times. The chain is built from TRBV5-5 and TRBJ1-6, with a possible D match to TRBD1 (6 bases). Trimming left V 0 bases short and J 7 bases short, with 11 bases between. The CDR3 runs to 15 residues. Germline-derived CDR1 and CDR2 are SGHKS and YYEKEE (reference sequence). The CDR3 sequence: CASSLEQGVNSPLHF. CDR3 DNA sequence: TGTGCCAGCAGCTTGGAACAGGGCGTAAATTCACCCCTCCACTTT. Variable domain in full (rest from reference TRBV5-5 and TRBJ1-6): DAGVTQSPTHLIKTRGQQVTLRCSPISGHKSVSWYQQVLGQGPQFIFQYYEKEERGRGNFPDRFSARQFPNYSSELNVNALLLGDSALYLCASSLEQGVNSPLHFGNGTRLTVT.

The chain has TRBV19 and TRBJ1-5; D unresolved. With 3 bases removed from V and 0 bases from J, the gap between germline ends came to 15 bases. This CDR3 spans 17 amino acids. The germline V gene has CDR1 LNHDA and CDR2 SQIVND (reference sequence). The CDR3 protein is CASSIRQEKVSNQPQHF. In DNA form, the CDR3 reads TGTGCCAGTAGTATCCGGCAGGAAAAGGTTAGCAATCAGCCCCAGCATTTT.

This chain links TRBV21-1 with TRBJ1-5; TRBD1, the D gene given by the table, was not confirmed from the DNA. TRBV21-1 is a listed pseudogene. This CDR3 contains 17 residues. CDR3 amino acids: CASSKFNRGRGNQPQHF. The CDR3, as DNA: TGTGCCAGCAGCAAATTCAACAGGGGGCGAGGCAATCAGCCCCAGCATTTT.

The V gene is TRBV7-9, the J gene TRBJ1-5; D may be TRBD1 (6 bases). This CDR3 comprises 16 residues. V lost 5 bases to trimming and J lost 7 bases, with 21 bases between them. Germline V gives CDR1 SEHNR, CDR2 FQNEAQ (reference sequence). The CDR3 is CASSDLKTGSGQPQHF. The CDR3 DNA is TGTGCCAGCAGCGATTTAAAAACAGGGTCGGGACAGCCCCAGCATTTT.

The chain joins TRBV5-1 to TRBJ2-3; TRBD1 is a possible D gene (5 bases). Germline V gene lookup returns CDR1 SGHRS and CDR2 YFSETQ. Trimming took 4 bases from V and 0 from J, leaving 21 bases between them. The CDR3 is 18 residues long. In nucleotides, the CDR3 is TGCGCCAGCAGCGTGGATCTTTTACAGGTTCCTAGCACAGATACGCAGTATTTT. Residues: CASSVDLLQVPSTDTQYF.

This clone has a single count. This chain uses TRBV9 with TRBJ1-4; 10 nucleotides match TRBD1. The germline CDR1 and CDR2 sequences are SGDLS and YYNGEE. This CDR3 region has 15 residues. Trimming at V came to 4 bases and at J to 5 bases, leaving 5 bases not matched to a gene. The CDR3 sequence is CASSNGQGGNEKLFF. The CDR3 DNA reads TGTGCCAGCAGCAACGGACAGGGGGGGAATGAAAAACTGTTTTTT.

The V gene is TRBV25-1, the J gene TRBJ1-4, with TRBD1 as a possible D gene (6 bases). V was trimmed by 6 bases and J by 3 bases, leaving 17 bases between them. The CDR3 is 16 amino acids. Germline V gives CDR1 MGHDK, CDR2 SYGVNS. The CDR3 loop reads CASSRGGRTANEKLFF. The CDR3 bases are TGTGCCAGCAGCCGAGGGGGAAGAACAGCTAATGAAAAACTGTTTTTT.

This clone was observed a single time. The J gene is TRBJ2-1, the V gene TRBV9, with 13 bases matching TRBD2. Germline values: CDR1 SGDLS, CDR2 YYNGEE. This CDR3 contains 14 residues. V lost 4 bases and J lost 10; bases outside the gene matches: 5. The CDR3 loop reads CASSPPTSGGEQFF. The CDR3 coding sequence is TGTGCCAGCAGCCCCCCGACTAGCGGGGGGGAGCAGTTCTTC.